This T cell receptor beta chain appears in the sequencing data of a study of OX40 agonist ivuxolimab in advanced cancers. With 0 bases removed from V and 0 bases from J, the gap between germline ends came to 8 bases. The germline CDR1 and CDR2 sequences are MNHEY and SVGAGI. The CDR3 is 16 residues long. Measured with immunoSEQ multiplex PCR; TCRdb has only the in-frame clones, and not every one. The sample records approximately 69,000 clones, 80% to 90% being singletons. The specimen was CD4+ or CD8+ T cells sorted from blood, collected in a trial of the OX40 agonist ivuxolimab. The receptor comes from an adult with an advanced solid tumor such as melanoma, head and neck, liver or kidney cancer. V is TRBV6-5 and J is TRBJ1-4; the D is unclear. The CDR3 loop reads CASSYSFSSTNEKLFF. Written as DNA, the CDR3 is TGTGCCAGCAGTTACTCGTTCAGCTCAACTAATGAAAAACTGTTTTTT.